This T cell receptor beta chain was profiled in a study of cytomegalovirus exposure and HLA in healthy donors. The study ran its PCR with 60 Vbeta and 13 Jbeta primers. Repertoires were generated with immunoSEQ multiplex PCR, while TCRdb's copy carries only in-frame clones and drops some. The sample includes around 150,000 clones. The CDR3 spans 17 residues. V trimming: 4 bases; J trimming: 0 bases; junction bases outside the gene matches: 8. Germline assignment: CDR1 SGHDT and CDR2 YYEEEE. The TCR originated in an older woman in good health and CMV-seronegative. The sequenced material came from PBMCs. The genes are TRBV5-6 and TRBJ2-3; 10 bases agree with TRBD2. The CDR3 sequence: CASSDVRTSGSTDTQYF. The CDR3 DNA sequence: TGTGCCAGCAGCGACGTAAGGACTAGCGGAAGCACAGATACGCAGTATTTT.